Following are 18 T cell receptor beta chains from one sample sequenced in a study of T cell clones after liver transplantation. The assay was immunoSEQ multiplex PCR, and TCRdb's table has in-frame clones only and misses some. The sample includes approximately 68,000 clones, under 90% of them seen just once. Material: CD4+ T cells from blood, obtained before liver transplant. The origin of the receptors is a human donor who received a liver transplant.

The V and J genes are TRBV6-4 and TRBJ1-5; no firm D call. This CDR3 contains 16 residues. Looked up from germline, CDR1 is MRHNA and CDR2 is SNTAGT. V lost 7 bases and J lost 0, with 16 bases in between. DNA for the CDR3: TGTGCCAGCAAGGCGGAAGGAACTTATAGCAATCAGCCCCAGCATTTT. It codes for CASKAEGTYSNQPQHF.

V is TRBV11-2 and J is TRBJ1-2; D is ambiguous. The CDR3 sequence is 12 residues long. Germline V gene lookup returns CDR1 SGHAT and CDR2 FQNNGV. Trimming stripped 1 base from V and 4 bases from J, with 4 bases between. The CDR3: CASSLGPYGYTF. The CDR3 region has the DNA TGTGCCAGCAGCTTAGGGCCCTATGGCTACACCTTC.

The chain carries TRBV7-2 and TRBJ1-2; no clear D. Trimming removed 3 bases at V and 4 bases at J, with 12 bases between. From germline, CDR1 is SGHTA and CDR2 FQGNSA. The CDR3 has 14 amino acids. CDR3 loop: CASSFGRKTYGYTF. Written as DNA, the CDR3 is TGTGCCAGCAGCTTCGGTAGGAAAACCTATGGCTACACCTTC. The whole variable domain, remainder taken from reference TRBV7-2 and TRBJ1-2, is GAGVSQSPSNKVTEKGKDVELRCDPISGHTALYWYRQSLGQGLEFLIYFQGNSAPDKSGLPSDRFSAERTGGSVSTLTIQRTQQEDSAVYLCASSFGRKTYGYTFGSGTRLTVV.

This rearrangement joins TRBV7-2 to TRBJ2-1; 14 bases are a match to TRBD2. There are 18 residues in the CDR3. Germline assignment: CDR1 SGHTA and CDR2 FQGNSA. Trimming removed 1 base from V and 4 bases from J; junction bases left unmatched: 6. Here the CDR3 reads CASSLERTSGRIYNEQFF. As DNA, the CDR3 is TGTGCCAGCAGCTTAGAAAGGACTAGCGGGAGGATTTACAATGAGCAGTTCTTC.

This clone came up once. The rearrangement uses TRBV28 and TRBJ1-1; D may be TRBD1 (6 bases). Trimming removed 6 bases from V and 8 bases from J, with 13 bases in between. The CDR3 loop spans 12 amino acids. Germline V gene data show CDR1 as MDHEN and CDR2 as SYDVKM. The CDR3 sequence: CASSSYDREAFF. The CDR3 DNA follows: TGTGCCAGCAGCAGTTACGACAGGGAAGCTTTCTTT.

This rearrangement joins TRBV2 to TRBJ1-4; D is unresolved. The CDR3 runs 16 residues. CDR1 and CDR2 (germline): SNHLY, FYNNEI. V shed 4 bases and J shed 3 bases, with 15 bases lying between them. The CDR3 bases are TGTGCCAGCAGTGTTGAGGGTCGGCATTCTAATGAAAAACTGTTTTTT. It translates to CASSVEGRHSNEKLFF.

The gene calls are TRBV30 and TRBJ1-5; maybe TRBD1 (5 bases). The V gene's germline CDR1 is GTSNPN and CDR2 SVGIG (reference sequence). Trimming cost V 4 bases and J 4 bases, with 29 bases left between them. This CDR3 is 19 amino acids long. This CDR3 reads CAWKAPETALDRSNQPQHF. The CDR3 nucleotides read TGTGCCTGGAAGGCTCCCGAGACAGCCTTAGACCGATCTAATCAGCCCCAGCATTTT.

The chain is built from TRBV6-5 and TRBJ2-1; D is uncertain. Germline V gene data show CDR1 as MNHEY and CDR2 as SVGAGI. The CDR3 spans 15 residues. V was cut by 6 bases and J by 0 bases, with 12 bases left in between. The CDR3: CASSPLGSSYNEQFF. CDR3 coding DNA: TGTGCCAGCAGCCCTTTAGGTAGCTCCTACAATGAGCAGTTCTTC.

This chain joins TRBV29-1 and TRBJ2-7, with TRBD2 matching 7 bases. The CDR3 length is 14 residues. Germline CDR1 SQVTM, CDR2 ANQGSEA. Trimming cost V 1 base and J 2 bases; bases outside gene matches: 5. DNA for the CDR3: TGCAGCGTTGAAGGGCGGGAGTCCCCCTACGAGCAGTACTTC. It is translated as CSVEGRESPYEQYF.

This chain connects TRBV7-2 to TRBJ1-2; D not resolved. The V end was cut by 5 bases, the J end by 4 bases, with 14 bases between. The CDR3 length is 14 residues. The germline V gene encodes CDR1 SGHTA and CDR2 FQGNSA. The CDR3 region has the DNA TGTGCCAGCAGCCCTTTTGACTCTCCCTATGGCTACACCTTC. It codes for CASSPFDSPYGYTF.

About this clone: One junction end does not reproduce the germline sequence, and a read error may be involved. V is TRBV7-7 and J is TRBJ2-1, with 11 bases identical to TRBD2. In germline, CDR1 is SSHAT, CDR2 FNYEAQ (reference sequence). The CDR3 is made up of 14 amino acids. The chain's CDR3 is CASSPGTSGNEQFF. DNA for the CDR3: TGTGCTAGCAGCCCAGGGACTAGCGGCAATGAGCAGTTCTTC.

CDR3 DNA sequence: TGTGCCATCAGTGAGGCGGCCGAACCTACGATGCAGTACTTC. Translation: CAISEAAEPTMQYF. The chain combines TRBV10-3 with TRBJ2-7; the D is unclear. Trimming stripped 2 bases from V and 9 bases from J, with 17 bases between. The CDR3 has 14 amino acids. Germline V gives CDR1 ENHRY, CDR2 SYGVKD.

The chain recombines TRBV9 with TRBJ2-3; D unclear. This CDR3 region has 13 residues. The germline V gene encodes CDR1 SGDLS and CDR2 YYNGEE. Deletions cut 5 bases from V and 2 bases from J, with 9 bases between. In DNA form, the CDR3 reads TGTGCCAGCAGGAGACCCATCACAGATACGCAGTATTTT. The encoded protein is CASRRPITDTQYF. The full variable domain, its missing parts supplied by reference TRBV9 and TRBJ2-3, is DSGVTQTPKHLITATGQRVTLRCSPRSGDLSVYWYQQSLDQGLQFLIQYYNGEERAKGNILERFSAQQFPDLHSELNLSSLELGDSALYFCASRRPITDTQYFGPGTRLTVL.

The chain joins TRBV6-5 to TRBJ1-2, with D possibly TRBD1 on 5 matching bases. The germline gives CDR1 MNHEY, CDR2 SVGAGI. The CDR3 totals 15 residues. V was clipped by 5 bases and J by 1 base, with 14 bases between them. The CDR3 spells CASSAGRPFNYGYTF. The CDR3 DNA is TGTGCCAGCAGTGCAGGGCGCCCCTTTAACTATGGCTACACCTTC.

The gene calls are TRBV28 and TRBJ2-7; 11 bases match TRBD2. The CDR3 runs 14 residues. Germline V gene sequence: CDR1 MDHEN, CDR2 SYDVKM. V lost 7 bases, J lost 2 bases, and 4 bases stayed unmatched. The CDR3 loop reads CASKVGLAAYEQYF. The DNA of the CDR3 is TGTGCCAGCAAGGTGGGACTAGCGGCCTACGAGCAGTACTTC.

This clone was picked up one time. The chain links TRBV18 to TRBJ2-2, with a weak D call TRBD2 (6 bases). CDR3 length: 15 amino acids. Germline V lookup: CDR1 KGHSH, CDR2 LQKENI. The germline V and J ends were trimmed by 3 bases and 7 bases, with 15 bases remaining between them. The CDR3 sequence: CASSPIRREDGELFF. The CDR3 DNA reads TGTGCCAGCTCACCGATTAGGAGGGAGGACGGGGAGCTGTTTTTT.

V is TRBV28 and J is TRBJ2-7, with 10 bases fitting TRBD1. CDR1 and CDR2 (germline): MDHEN, SYDVKM. The CDR3 runs to 13 residues. Trimming at V came to 7 bases and at J to 5 bases, leaving 5 bases not matched to a gene. The DNA for the CDR3 is TGTGCCAGCATGACAGGGGGCAGCGACGAGCAGTACTTC. Its protein is CASMTGGSDEQYF.

This chain uses TRBV6-5 with TRBJ1-5, with TRBD1 as a possible D gene (6 bases). CDR1 is MNHEY, CDR2 SVGAGI, per germline. V lost 2 bases and J lost 4, with 12 bases in between. CDR3 length: 15 residues. The CDR3 DNA reads as TGTGCCAGCAGTTACGGGCAGGGGACTAATCAGCCCCAGCATTTT. Protein product: CASSYGQGTNQPQHF.